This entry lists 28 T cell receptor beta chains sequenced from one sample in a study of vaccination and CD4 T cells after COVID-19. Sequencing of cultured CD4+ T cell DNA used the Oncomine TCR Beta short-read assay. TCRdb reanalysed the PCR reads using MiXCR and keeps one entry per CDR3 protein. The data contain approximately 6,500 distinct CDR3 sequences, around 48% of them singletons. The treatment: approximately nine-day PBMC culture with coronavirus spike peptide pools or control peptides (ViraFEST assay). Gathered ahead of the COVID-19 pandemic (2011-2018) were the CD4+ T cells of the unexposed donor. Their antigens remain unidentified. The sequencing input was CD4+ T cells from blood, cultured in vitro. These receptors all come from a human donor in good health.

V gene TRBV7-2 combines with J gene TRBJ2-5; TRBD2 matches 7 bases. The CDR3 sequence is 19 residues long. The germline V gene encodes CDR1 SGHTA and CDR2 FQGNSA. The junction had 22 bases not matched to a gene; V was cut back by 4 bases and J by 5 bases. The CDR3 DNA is TGTGCCAGCAGCTACCCGATGCGAGACGGACTCGGGGGGACGGAGACCCAGTACTTC. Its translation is CASSYPMRDGLGGTETQYF.

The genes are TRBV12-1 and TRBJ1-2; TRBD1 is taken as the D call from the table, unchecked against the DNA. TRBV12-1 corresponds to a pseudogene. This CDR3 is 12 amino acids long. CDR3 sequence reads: CASSSRTVFATF. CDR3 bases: TGTGCCAGCAGCTCCAGGACAGTCTTCGCCACCTTC.

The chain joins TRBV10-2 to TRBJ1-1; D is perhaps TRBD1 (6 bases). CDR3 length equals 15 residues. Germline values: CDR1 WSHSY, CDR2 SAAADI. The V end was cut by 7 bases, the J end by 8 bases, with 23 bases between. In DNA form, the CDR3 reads TGCGCCAGCAAAACCTTCAGGGGTGCAGGGTCGGAAGCTTTCTTT. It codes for CASKTFRGAGSEAFF.

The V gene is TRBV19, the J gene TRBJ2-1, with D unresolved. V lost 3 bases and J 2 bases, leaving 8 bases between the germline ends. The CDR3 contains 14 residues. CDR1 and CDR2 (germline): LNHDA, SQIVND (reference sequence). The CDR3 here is CASSIWGTYNEQFF. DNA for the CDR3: TGTGCCAGTAGTATTTGGGGTACCTACAATGAGCAGTTCTTC.

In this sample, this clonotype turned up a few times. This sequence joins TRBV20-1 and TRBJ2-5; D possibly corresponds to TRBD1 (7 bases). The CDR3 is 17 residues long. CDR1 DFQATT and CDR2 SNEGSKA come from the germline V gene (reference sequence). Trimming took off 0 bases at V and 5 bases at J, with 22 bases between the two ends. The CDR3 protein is CSARDRRGRGGPETQYF. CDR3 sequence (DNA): TGCAGTGCTAGAGATCGGAGGGGGCGAGGGGGTCCGGAGACCCAGTACTTC.

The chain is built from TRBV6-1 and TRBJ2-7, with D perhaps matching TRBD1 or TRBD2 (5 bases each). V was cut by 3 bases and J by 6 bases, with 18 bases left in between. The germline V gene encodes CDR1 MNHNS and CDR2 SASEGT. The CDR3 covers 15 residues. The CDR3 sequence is CASSDQTGRVREQYF. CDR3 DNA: TGTGCCAGCAGTGACCAAACGGGACGGGTTCGCGAGCAGTACTTC.

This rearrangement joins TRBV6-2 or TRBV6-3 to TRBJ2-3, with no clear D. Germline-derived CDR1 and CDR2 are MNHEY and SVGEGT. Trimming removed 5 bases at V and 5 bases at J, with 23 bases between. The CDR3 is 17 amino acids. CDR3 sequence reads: CASSPLFITGAEDTQYF. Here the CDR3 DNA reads TGTGCCAGCAGTCCCCTTTTCATAACGGGCGCGGAAGATACGCAGTATTTT.

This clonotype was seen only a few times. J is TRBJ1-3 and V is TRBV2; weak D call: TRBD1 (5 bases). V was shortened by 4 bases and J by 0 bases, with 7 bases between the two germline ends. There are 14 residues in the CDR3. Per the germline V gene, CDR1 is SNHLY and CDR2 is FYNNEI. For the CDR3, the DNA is TGTGCCAGCAGTGGACAGCCCTCTGGAAACACCATATATTTT. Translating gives CASSGQPSGNTIYF.

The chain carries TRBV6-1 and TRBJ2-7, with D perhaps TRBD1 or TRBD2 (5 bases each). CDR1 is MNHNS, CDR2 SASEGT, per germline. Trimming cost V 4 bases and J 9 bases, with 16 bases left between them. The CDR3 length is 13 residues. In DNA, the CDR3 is TGTGCCAGCAGTGTTGGCTTTCGGGACGGGCAGTACTTC. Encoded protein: CASSVGFRDGQYF.

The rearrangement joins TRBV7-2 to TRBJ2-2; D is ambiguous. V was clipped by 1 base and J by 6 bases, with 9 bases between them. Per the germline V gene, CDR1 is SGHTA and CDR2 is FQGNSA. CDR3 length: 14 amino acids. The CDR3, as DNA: TGTGCCAGCAGCTTAGAAGAGTTTGCCGGGGAGCTGTTTTTT. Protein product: CASSLEEFAGELFF.

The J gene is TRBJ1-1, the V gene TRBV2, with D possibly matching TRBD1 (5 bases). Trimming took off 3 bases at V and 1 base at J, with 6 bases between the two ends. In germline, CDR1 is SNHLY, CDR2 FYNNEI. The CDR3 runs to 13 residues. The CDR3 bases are TGTGCCAGCAGTGACAGGGCGAACACTGAAGCTTTCTTT. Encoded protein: CASSDRANTEAFF.

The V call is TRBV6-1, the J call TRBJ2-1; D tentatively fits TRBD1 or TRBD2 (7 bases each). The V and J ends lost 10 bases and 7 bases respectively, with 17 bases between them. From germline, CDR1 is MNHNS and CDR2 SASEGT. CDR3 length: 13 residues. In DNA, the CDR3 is TGTGCCACAGGGGGGGGAACGGGTAATGAGCAGTTCTTC. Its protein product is CATGGGTGNEQFF.

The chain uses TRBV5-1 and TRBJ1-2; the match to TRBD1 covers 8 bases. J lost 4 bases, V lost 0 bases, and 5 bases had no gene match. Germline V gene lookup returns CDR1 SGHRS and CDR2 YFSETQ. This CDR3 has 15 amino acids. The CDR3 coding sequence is TGCGCCAGCAGCTTGGGGACCACAGGGGGCTATGGCTACACCTTC. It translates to CASSLGTTGGYGYTF.

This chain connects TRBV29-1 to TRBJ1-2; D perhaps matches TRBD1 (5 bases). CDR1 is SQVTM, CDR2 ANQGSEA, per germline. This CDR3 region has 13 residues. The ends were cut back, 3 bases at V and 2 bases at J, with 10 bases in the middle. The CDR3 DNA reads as TGCAGCGTTGACACAGGCGAGAACTATGGCTACACCTTC. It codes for CSVDTGENYGYTF.

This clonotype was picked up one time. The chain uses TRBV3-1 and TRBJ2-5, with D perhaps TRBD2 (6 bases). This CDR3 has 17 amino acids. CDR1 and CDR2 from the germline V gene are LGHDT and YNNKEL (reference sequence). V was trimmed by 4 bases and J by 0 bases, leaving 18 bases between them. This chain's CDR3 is CASSPEGRGGYQETQYF. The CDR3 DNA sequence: TGTGCCAGCAGCCCCGAAGGCCGCGGAGGGTACCAAGAGACCCAGTACTTC.

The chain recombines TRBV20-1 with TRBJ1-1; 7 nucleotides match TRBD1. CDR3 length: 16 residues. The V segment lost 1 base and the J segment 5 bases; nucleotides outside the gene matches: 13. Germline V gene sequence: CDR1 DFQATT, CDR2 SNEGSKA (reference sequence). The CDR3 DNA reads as TGCAGTGCTAGAGTTCCATCCGTACAGGGGAATACTGAAGCTTTCTTT. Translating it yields CSARVPSVQGNTEAFF.

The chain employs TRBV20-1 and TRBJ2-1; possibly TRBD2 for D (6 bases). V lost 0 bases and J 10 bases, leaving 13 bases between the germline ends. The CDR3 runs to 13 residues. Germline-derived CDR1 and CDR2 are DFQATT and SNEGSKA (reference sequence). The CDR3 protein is CSARDGTVIEQFF. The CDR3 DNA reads TGCAGTGCTAGAGATGGGACTGTTATAGAGCAGTTCTTC.

This CDR3 reads CASSLKGTTGNTIYF. The CDR3 nucleotides are TGTGCCAGCAGTTTAAAGGGGACTACTGGAAACACCATATATTTT. The V gene is TRBV6-5, the J gene TRBJ1-3, with D perhaps TRBD1 (5 bases). Germline loops: CDR1 MNHEY, CDR2 SVGAGI. This CDR3 is 15 amino acids long. V shed 4 bases and J shed 2 bases, with 12 bases lying between them.

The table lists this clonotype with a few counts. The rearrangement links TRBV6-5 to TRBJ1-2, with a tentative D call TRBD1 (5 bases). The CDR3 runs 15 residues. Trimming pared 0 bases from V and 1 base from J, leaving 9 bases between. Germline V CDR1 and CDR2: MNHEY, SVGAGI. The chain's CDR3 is CASSYSTVRNYGYTF. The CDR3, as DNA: TGTGCCAGCAGTTACTCGACAGTTCGTAACTATGGCTACACCTTC.

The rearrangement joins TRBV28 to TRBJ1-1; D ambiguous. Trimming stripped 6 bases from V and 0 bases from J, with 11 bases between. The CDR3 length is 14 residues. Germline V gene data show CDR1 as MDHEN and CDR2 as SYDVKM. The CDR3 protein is CASSPGPLNTEAFF. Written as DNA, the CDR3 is TGTGCCAGCAGCCCCGGACCTCTGAACACTGAAGCTTTCTTT. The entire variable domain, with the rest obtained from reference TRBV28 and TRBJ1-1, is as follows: DVKVTQSSRYLVKRTGEKVFLECVQDMDHENMFWYRQDPGLGLRLIYFSYDVKMKEKGDIPEGYSVSREKKERFSLILESASTNQTSMYLCASSPGPLNTEAFFGQGTRLTVV.

CDR3 in amino acids: CASTKAPKQFF. For the CDR3, the DNA is TGTGCCAGCACCAAAGCACCCAAGCAGTTCTTC. The rearrangement uses TRBV7-9 and TRBJ2-1, with D unresolved. The CDR3 runs to 11 residues. Trimming removed 7 bases from V and 11 bases from J, with 12 bases in between. Germline CDR1 is SEHNR and CDR2 is FQNEAQ (reference sequence).

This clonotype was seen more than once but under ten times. CDR3 nucleotide sequence: TGTGCCAGCAGCAGGACAGGGGGCGTCATAAATGGCTACACCTTC. Its protein is CASSRTGGVINGYTF. This chain uses TRBV11-2 with TRBJ1-2, with 11 bases matching TRBD1. CDR1 and CDR2 from the germline V gene are SGHAT and FQNNGV. The CDR3 is 15 residues long. The V gene end was trimmed by 5 bases and the J gene end by 6 bases; junction bases not matched to a gene: 8.

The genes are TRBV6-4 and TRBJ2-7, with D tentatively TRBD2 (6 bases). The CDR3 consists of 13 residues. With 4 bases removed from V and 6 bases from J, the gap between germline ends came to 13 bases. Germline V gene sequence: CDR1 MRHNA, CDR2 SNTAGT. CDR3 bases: TGTGCCAGCAGTGCAAGCCGGGGAGGCGAGCAGTACTTC. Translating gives CASSASRGGEQYF.

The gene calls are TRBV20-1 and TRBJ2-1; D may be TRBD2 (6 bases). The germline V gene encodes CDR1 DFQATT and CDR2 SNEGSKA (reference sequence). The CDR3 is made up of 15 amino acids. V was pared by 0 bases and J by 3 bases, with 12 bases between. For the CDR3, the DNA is TGCAGTGCTAGAGATCGGAGGGGCGGCTACAATGAGCAGTTCTTC. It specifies CSARDRRGGYNEQFF.

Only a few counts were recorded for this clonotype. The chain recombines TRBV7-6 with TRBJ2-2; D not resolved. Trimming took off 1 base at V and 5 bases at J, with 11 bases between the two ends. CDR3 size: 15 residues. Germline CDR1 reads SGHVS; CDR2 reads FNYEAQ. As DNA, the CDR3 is TGTGCCAGCAGCTTAGGAGGAGTTGGAACCGGGGAGCTGTTTTTT. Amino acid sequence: CASSLGGVGTGELFF.

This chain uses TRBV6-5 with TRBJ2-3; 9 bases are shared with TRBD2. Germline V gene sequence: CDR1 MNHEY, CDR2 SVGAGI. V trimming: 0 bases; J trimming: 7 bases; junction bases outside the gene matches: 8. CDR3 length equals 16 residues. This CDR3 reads CASSYSRAGGGNTQYF. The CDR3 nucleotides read TGTGCCAGCAGTTACTCGAGAGCGGGAGGCGGCAATACGCAGTATTTT.

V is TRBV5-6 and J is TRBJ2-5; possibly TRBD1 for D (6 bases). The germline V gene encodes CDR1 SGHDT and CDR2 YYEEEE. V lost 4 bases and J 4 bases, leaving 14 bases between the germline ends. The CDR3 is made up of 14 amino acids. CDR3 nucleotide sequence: TGTGCCAGCAGCCCTGCTGTCAGGGGAGAGACCCAGTACTTC. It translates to CASSPAVRGETQYF.

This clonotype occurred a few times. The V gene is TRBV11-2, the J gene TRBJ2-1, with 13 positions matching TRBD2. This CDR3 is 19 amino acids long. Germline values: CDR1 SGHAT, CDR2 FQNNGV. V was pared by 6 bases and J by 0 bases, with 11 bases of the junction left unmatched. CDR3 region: CASRPIRTSGGFSYNEQFF. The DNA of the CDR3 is TGTGCCAGCAGACCGATAAGGACTAGCGGGGGATTCTCCTACAATGAGCAGTTCTTC.